This T cell receptor (beta chain) was identified during a study of cytomegalovirus exposure and HLA in healthy donors. Study in general: Most donors, about 77% of over 350 genotyped, fell in the Caucasian-associated ancestry cluster.

Study-wide points: Trimming of TCR beta V- and J-genes showed a link, identified in a later analysis, to a missense DCLRE1C variant. Researchers catalogued over 150 TCR beta chains as cytomegalovirus-associated. As was reported, the HLA-A and HLA-B alleles of most subjects were accurately predicted from TCR beta sequences.

PCR primers comprised 60 Vbeta and 13 Jbeta primers. TCRdb's copy holds only in-frame clones and misses some; the assay was immunoSEQ multiplex PCR. The sample contains around 110,000 clones, 55% to 75% of which appear only once. Trimming removed 6 bases from V and 3 bases from J; junction bases left unmatched: 2. CDR3 length equals 14 residues. CDR1 is MNHNY and CDR2 is SVGAGI in the germline V gene (reference sequence). A word on this clone: Its antigen is unidentified.

The material sequenced was PBMCs. The chain is built from TRBV6-6 and TRBJ2-7; 13 bases map to TRBD2. The receptor's source is a middle-aged woman in good health and CMV-seropositive. The CDR3 region has the DNA TGTGCCAGCAGGGGACTAGCGGGGAACTACGAGCAGTACTTC. As protein: CASRGLAGNYEQYF.